The sequence of this T cell receptor delta chain was determined in a study of DNA immune sequencing with unique molecular identifiers. This CDR3 is 16 amino acids long. CDR1 is GEAIGNYY and CDR2 is EKD in the germline V gene. After removal of 1 base from V and 4 bases from J, the junction contained 5 bases not matched to a gene. A 32-plex genomic DNA assay used primers for all 8 TRDV and 4 TRDJ genes. Adapter PCR followed approximately 3 barcoding PCR cycles that attached a 12-nucleotide UMI. TCRdb reanalyzed the multiplex PCR reads using CATT. The sample lists 2,000 to 2,500 delta-chain clones, around a fifth occurring once.

V gene TRDV2 combines with J gene TRDJ1, with 13 nucleotides matching TRDD3. The sequence was collected from a human donor in good health. The source material was gamma-delta T cells from PBMCs. The CDR3 loop is CACDTITGGYGDKLIF. As DNA, the CDR3 is TGTGCCTGTGACACTATCACTGGGGGATACGGCGATAAACTCATCTTT.